This passage covers 29 T cell receptor beta chains from one sample sequenced in a study of blood T cell repertoires in COVID-19. The method was immunoSEQ multiplex PCR; TCRdb's version includes in-frame clones alone and lacks a portion of them. The table shows roughly 77,000 clones, with about 90% occurring only once. Sequences were obtained from peripheral blood. The receptors were gathered from a human donor in a cohort sampled during active COVID-19.

The chain recombines TRBV2 with TRBJ2-7; TRBD1 is a possible D gene (6 bases). There are 12 residues in the CDR3. V lost 6 bases to trimming and J lost 1 base, with 7 bases between them. In germline, CDR1 is SNHLY, CDR2 FYNNEI. DNA for the CDR3: TGTGCCAGCAGACAGGGTTCCTACGAGCAGTACTTC. This encodes CASRQGSYEQYF.

The chain uses TRBV5-1 and TRBJ1-3, with a weak D call TRBD1 (5 bases). The CDR3 runs to 15 residues. Trimming left V 7 bases short and J 4 bases short, with 18 bases between. Germline CDR1 is SGHRS and CDR2 is YFSETQ. The CDR3 sequence: CASSPTVNEGNTIYF. CDR3 nucleotides: TGCGCCAGCTCCCCGACAGTGAACGAAGGAAACACCATATATTTT.

The chain combines TRBV9 with TRBJ2-4, with D uncertain. The CDR3 length is 17 residues. CDR1 is SGDLS, CDR2 YYNGEE, per germline. Trimming pared 0 bases from V and 0 bases from J, leaving 13 bases between. Here the CDR3 reads CASSVGPDDLAKNIQYF. In nucleotides, the CDR3 is TGTGCCAGCAGCGTAGGGCCCGATGATCTAGCCAAAAACATTCAGTACTTC.

A remark on this clone: This is likely a read error, given that the CDR3 carries no conserved phenylalanine or tryptophan at its end. The DNA is left out, because the CDR3 cannot be placed on it with certainty; the CDR3 is given as TCRdb lists it. The V and J genes are TRBV18 and TRBJ1-2; TRBD1, the table's D call, was not compared with the DNA. The CDR3 has 11 residues if both end residues are counted. In germline, CDR1 is KGHSH, CDR2 LQKENI. The CDR3 protein is CASSSGQDLLL.

The chain links TRBV5-1 to TRBJ2-3; 8 nucleotides align to TRBD2. The CDR3 sequence is 14 residues long. Losses at the gene ends were 4 bases for V and 3 bases for J; bases not matched to a gene: 4. Per germline, CDR1 SGHRS and CDR2 YFSETQ. The CDR3: CASSVSGETDTQYF. In DNA, the CDR3 is TGCGCCAGCAGCGTTAGCGGGGAAACAGATACGCAGTATTTT.

This clone was counted a single time. This rearrangement joins TRBV29-1 to TRBJ2-7, with 9 bases fitting TRBD1. The CDR3 covers 13 residues. CDR1 is SQVTM and CDR2 is ANQGSEA in the germline V gene. Trimming cost V 4 bases and J 5 bases; bases outside gene matches: 6. DNA of the CDR3: TGCAGCGTTGGATTGACAGGGGGTCACGAGCAGTACTTC. The encoded protein is CSVGLTGGHEQYF.

A single count supports this clone. This sequence joins TRBV13 and TRBJ2-1; 9 bases match TRBD2. The length of the CDR3 is 14 residues. Germline CDR1 is PRHDT and CDR2 is FYEKMQ (reference sequence). Losses at the gene ends were 3 bases for V and 12 bases for J; bases not matched to a gene: 9. The DNA of the CDR3 is TGTGCCAGCAGCTTGACGGCGGGGGGGAACAGGCAGTTCTTC. This sequence encodes CASSLTAGGNRQFF.

This clone was seen once. The chain links TRBV11-3 to TRBJ2-1; 11 nucleotides agree with TRBD2. Germline trimming cut 2 bases from V and 4 bases from J; bases unmatched to any gene: 1. The germline V gene has CDR1 SGHNT and CDR2 YENEEA. The CDR3 covers 15 residues. In DNA, the CDR3 is TGTGCCAGCAGCTTATCTAGCGGGGGGTACAATGAGCAGTTCTTC. This encodes CASSLSSGGYNEQFF.

The rearrangement uses TRBV6-2 or TRBV6-3 and TRBJ2-1, with D unclear. The CDR3 runs to 12 residues. V was shortened by 6 bases and J by 5 bases, with 8 bases between the two germline ends. The germline CDR1 and CDR2 sequences are MNHEY and SVGEGT. The CDR3 protein is CASSPPNNEQFF. CDR3 DNA: TGTGCCAGCAGCCCCCCCAACAATGAGCAGTTCTTC.

The chain has TRBV2 and TRBJ2-4; weak D call: TRBD2 (6 bases). CDR3 length: 16 amino acids. Germline CDR1 reads SNHLY; CDR2 reads FYNNEI. V gave up 6 bases and J gave up 1 base, with 16 bases separating them. The CDR3 is CASSREWGIAKNIQYF. In DNA form, the CDR3 reads TGTGCCAGCAGCCGGGAGTGGGGGATTGCCAAAAACATTCAGTACTTC.

The chain recombines TRBV7-9 with TRBJ2-7, with 7 bases that match TRBD1. The V gene's germline CDR1 is SEHNR and CDR2 FQNEAQ (reference sequence). Trimming at V came to 4 bases and at J to 6 bases, leaving 9 bases not matched to a gene. This CDR3 has 14 amino acids. The CDR3 reads CASSSRDSIGEQYF. In nucleotides, the CDR3 is TGTGCCAGCAGCTCAAGGGACAGCATCGGCGAGCAGTACTTC. Drawing the rest from reference TRBV7-9 and TRBJ2-7, the complete variable domain is DTGVSQNPRHKITKRGQNVTFRCDPISEHNRLYWYRQTLGQGPEFLTYFQNEAQLEKSRLLSDRFSAERPKGSFSTLEIQRTEQGDSAMYLCASSSRDSIGEQYFGPGTRLTVT.

The chain joins TRBV2 to TRBJ2-1; no reliable D call. V was shortened by 4 bases and J by 4 bases, with 8 bases between the two germline ends. This CDR3 comprises 13 residues. The germline V gene has CDR1 SNHLY and CDR2 FYNNEI. The CDR3 nucleotides read TGTGCCAGCAGTGCCCGGAGTTACAATGAGCAGTTCTTC. Amino acids: CASSARSYNEQFF.

The chain is built from TRBV7-8 and TRBJ1-6; 9 bases agree with TRBD1. Trimming at V came to 5 bases and at J to 2 bases, leaving 4 bases not matched to a gene. Looked up from germline, CDR1 is SGHVS and CDR2 is FQNEAQ. This CDR3 has 16 amino acids. The CDR3 region is CASSPGTGTYNSPLHF. The CDR3 DNA reads as TGTGCCAGCAGCCCGGGGACAGGGACCTATAATTCACCCCTCCACTTT.

This CDR3 reads CASQLAGSGEQFF. The CDR3 coding sequence is TGTGCCAGCCAACTAGCGGGGTCCGGGGAGCAGTTCTTC. The chain couples TRBV9 to TRBJ2-1, with 10 bases aligning to TRBD2. In germline, CDR1 is SGDLS, CDR2 YYNGEE. Losses at the gene ends were 7 bases for V and 10 bases for J; bases not matched to a gene: 8. The CDR3 has 13 amino acids. The full variable domain, in which reference TRBV9 and TRBJ2-1 provide the parts outside the CDR3, is DSGVTQTPKHLITATGQRVTLRCSPRSGDLSVYWYQQSLDQGLQFLIQYYNGEERAKGNILERFSAQQFPDLHSELNLSSLELGDSALYFCASQLAGSGEQFFGPGTRLTVL.

This chain uses TRBV9 with TRBJ2-2; TRBD2 matches at 11 bases. Trimming at V came to 3 bases and at J to 1 base, leaving 5 bases not matched to a gene. The germline V gene encodes CDR1 SGDLS and CDR2 YYNGEE. This CDR3 has 17 amino acids. The CDR3 sequence is CASSDGLAGVNTGELFF. DNA for the CDR3: TGTGCCAGCAGCGACGGACTAGCGGGTGTGAACACCGGGGAGCTGTTTTTT.

The gene calls are TRBV6-6 and TRBJ1-2; D is uncertain. Trimming pared 4 bases from V and 0 bases from J, leaving 12 bases between. Germline CDR1 is MNHNY and CDR2 is SVGAGI (reference sequence). There are 15 residues in the CDR3. CDR3 coding DNA: TGTGCCAGCAGTTCTAGACGGGAAGCTAACTATGGCTACACCTTC. Translated, it gives CASSSRREANYGYTF.

This chain links TRBV6-6 with TRBJ2-1; TRBD2 agrees at 7 bases. Germline trimming cut 8 bases from V and 7 bases from J; bases unmatched to any gene: 8. The CDR3 consists of 13 residues. Germline V gives CDR1 MNHNY, CDR2 SVGAGI (reference sequence). The CDR3 spells CASASGTGNEQFF. The CDR3 DNA sequence: TGTGCCAGCGCCAGCGGGACGGGGAATGAGCAGTTCTTC.

The gene calls are TRBV28 and TRBJ1-2; D unresolved. The CDR3 is 11 amino acids. The germline V gene encodes CDR1 MDHEN and CDR2 SYDVKM. V was clipped by 5 bases and J by 10 bases, with 11 bases between them. For the CDR3, the DNA is TGTGCCAGCAGTCTTCTGACAAACTACACCTTC. This encodes CASSLLTNYTF.

This clone appeared a single time. V usage is TRBV5-1 and J usage is TRBJ2-3, with D tentatively TRBD2 (6 bases). Germline assignment: CDR1 SGHRS and CDR2 YFSETQ. V lost 7 bases and J lost 4, with 10 bases in between. CDR3 length: 12 residues. CDR3 region: CASRGGADTQYF. In DNA form, the CDR3 reads TGCGCCAGCCGAGGCGGGGCAGATACGCAGTATTTT.

The chain has TRBV5-4 and TRBJ2-1; TRBD2 agrees at 13 bases. Unmatched junction bases numbered 13, after V lost 0 bases and J lost 10 bases. Germline values: CDR1 SGHNT, CDR2 YYREEE (reference sequence). CDR3 size: 18 residues. The CDR3 nucleotides are TGTGCCAGCAGCTTGGCCCGGACCGGGACTAGCGGGGTAGGGGAGCAGTTCTTC. It encodes CASSLARTGTSGVGEQFF.

This chain uses TRBV7-6 with TRBJ1-3; 7 nucleotides match TRBD1. V dropped 1 base and J dropped 0; count of bases not matched to a gene: 3. CDR1 SGHVS and CDR2 FNYEAQ come from the germline V gene. This CDR3 spans 16 amino acids. The CDR3 nucleotides are TGTGCCAGCAGCTTAGGACAGGGAGACTCTGGAAACACCATATATTTT. Translated: CASSLGQGDSGNTIYF.

In its sample, this clone was seen once. The rearrangement links TRBV7-9 to TRBJ1-1; D is uncertain. V was clipped by 7 bases and J by 3 bases, with 12 bases between them. Germline CDR1 reads SEHNR; CDR2 reads FQNEAQ (reference sequence). There are 13 residues in the CDR3. DNA of the CDR3: TGTGCCAGCAACAAAATACAACACACTGAAGCTTTCTTT. It codes for CASNKIQHTEAFF.

This chain connects TRBV6-5 to TRBJ2-7, with 7 positions matching TRBD2. There are 12 residues in the CDR3. V lost 8 bases, J lost 2 bases, and 3 bases stayed unmatched. Germline lookup yields CDR1 MNHEY and CDR2 SVGAGI. The CDR3 spells CASGAGAYEQYF. The CDR3, as DNA: TGTGCCAGCGGGGCGGGGGCCTACGAGCAGTACTTC.

The genes are TRBV18 and TRBJ1-2; TRBD1 agrees at 9 bases. The CDR3 loop spans 17 amino acids. Germline trimming cut 1 base from V and 2 bases from J; bases unmatched to any gene: 8. The V gene's germline CDR1 is KGHSH and CDR2 LQKENI. The CDR3 DNA reads TGTGCCAGCTCACCACAAGGGACAGGGCCTGTCAACTATGGCTACACCTTC. Translated: CASSPQGTGPVNYGYTF.

This clone has more than one count but fewer than ten. The J gene is TRBJ2-1, the V gene TRBV9; 10 bases agree with TRBD2. CDR1 and CDR2 (germline): SGDLS, YYNGEE. CDR3 length equals 17 residues. J lost 2 bases, V lost 2 bases, and 7 bases had no gene match. CDR3 coding DNA: TGTGCCAGCAGCGTGGAGCAGCGGGAGGGTGCCTACAATGAGCAGTTCTTC. It encodes CASSVEQREGAYNEQFF.

This clone occurred once. This rearrangement joins TRBV3-1 (or the pseudogene TRBV3-2) to TRBJ2-5; 11 bases are a match to TRBD2. Germline V lookup: CDR1 LGHDT, CDR2 YNNKEL (reference sequence). This CDR3 has 20 residues. Trimming at V came to 0 bases and at J to 7 bases, leaving 19 bases not matched to a gene. The CDR3 reads CASSQDRPTSGTYGDGTQYF. The DNA of the CDR3 is TGTGCCAGCAGCCAAGATCGCCCGACTAGCGGGACTTACGGAGATGGGACCCAGTACTTC.

The chain recombines TRBV7-8 with TRBJ1-6, with D unclear. V lost 2 bases and J 0 bases, leaving 5 bases between the germline ends. CDR1 is SGHVS, CDR2 FQNEAQ, per germline. The CDR3 consists of 15 residues. In DNA form, the CDR3 reads TGTGCCAGCAGCTTAATTAGCTCCTATAATTCACCCCTCCACTTT. Translating it yields CASSLISSYNSPLHF.

The chain couples TRBV9 to TRBJ2-1; 16 nucleotides agree with TRBD2. Germline CDR1 is SGDLS and CDR2 is YYNGEE. The CDR3 is made up of 15 amino acids. V shed 3 bases, J shed 9 bases, and the junction held 3 bases outside the gene matches. CDR3 in amino acids: CASSAGLAGGPEQFF. The CDR3 coding sequence is TGTGCCAGCAGCGCGGGACTAGCGGGGGGGCCTGAGCAGTTCTTC. Full variable domain (outside the CDR3, taken from reference TRBV9 and TRBJ2-1): DSGVTQTPKHLITATGQRVTLRCSPRSGDLSVYWYQQSLDQGLQFLIQYYNGEERAKGNILERFSAQQFPDLHSELNLSSLELGDSALYFCASSAGLAGGPEQFFGPGTRLTVL.

The chain employs TRBV4-3 and TRBJ1-5, with D tentatively TRBD1 (6 bases). V dropped 0 bases and J dropped 5 bases, with 11 bases sitting between them. CDR3 length equals 15 residues. Germline CDR1 reads LGHNA; CDR2 reads YSLEER. The CDR3 spells CASSQDPGQDQPQHF. DNA for the CDR3: TGCGCCAGCAGCCAAGACCCGGGACAAGATCAGCCCCAGCATTTT.